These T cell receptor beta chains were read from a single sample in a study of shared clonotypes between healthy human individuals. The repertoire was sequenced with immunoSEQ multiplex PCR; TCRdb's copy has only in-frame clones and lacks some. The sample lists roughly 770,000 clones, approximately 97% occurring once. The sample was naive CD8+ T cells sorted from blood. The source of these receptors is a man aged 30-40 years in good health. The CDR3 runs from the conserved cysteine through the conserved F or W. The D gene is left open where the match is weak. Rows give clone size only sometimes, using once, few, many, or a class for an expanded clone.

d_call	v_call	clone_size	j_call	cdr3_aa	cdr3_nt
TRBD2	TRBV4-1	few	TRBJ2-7	CASSQQMSGRAGYEQYF	TGCGCCAGCAGCCAACAAATGAGCGGGAGGGCCGGCTACGAGCAGTACTTC
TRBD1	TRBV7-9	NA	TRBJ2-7	CASSAGLGQGYHEQYF	TGTGCCAGCAGCGCAGGCCTCGGACAGGGCTATCACGAGCAGTACTTC
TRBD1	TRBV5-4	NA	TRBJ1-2	CASSLAPGQGDYGYTF	TGTGCCAGCAGCTTGGCCCCGGGACAGGGGGACTATGGCTACACCTTC
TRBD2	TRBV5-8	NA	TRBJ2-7	CASSLGTSLYEQYF	TGTGCCAGCAGCCTCGGGACTAGCCTCTACGAGCAGTACTTC
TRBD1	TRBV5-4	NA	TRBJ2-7	CASSLTDRGPYEQYF	TGTGCCAGCAGCCTGACGGACAGGGGACCCTACGAGCAGTACTTC
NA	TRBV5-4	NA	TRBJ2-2	CASSPGSGVNTGELFF	TGTGCCAGCAGCCCGGGGTCGGGAGTGAACACCGGGGAGCTGTTTTTT
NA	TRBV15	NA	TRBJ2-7	CATRLSNSYEQYF	TGTGCCACCCGACTTTCGAACTCCTACGAGCAGTACTTC
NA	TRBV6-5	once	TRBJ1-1	CASSSGVEAFF	TGTGCCAGCAGTTCCGGAGTTGAAGCTTTCTTT
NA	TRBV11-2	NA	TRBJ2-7	CASSLESPWYEQYF	TGTGCCAGCAGCTTAGAAAGCCCTTGGTACGAGCAGTACTTC
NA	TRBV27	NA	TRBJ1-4	CASSLLAGDEKLFF	TGTGCCAGCAGTTTACTAGCAGGGGATGAAAAACTGTTTTTT
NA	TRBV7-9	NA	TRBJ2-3	CASSSTSSLTDTQYF	TGTGCCAGCAGCTCGACTAGTTCTCTCACAGATACGCAGTATTTT
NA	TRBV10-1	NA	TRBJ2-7	CASSESDSPYEQYF	TGCGCCAGCAGTGAGTCAGACAGTCCCTACGAGCAGTACTTC
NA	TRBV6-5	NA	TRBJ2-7	CASSFSGSYEQYF	TGTGCCAGCAGTTTTTCCGGGTCCTACGAGCAGTACTTC
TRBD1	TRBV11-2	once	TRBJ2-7	CASRGMTGEAHF	TGTGCCAGCAGAGGCATGACAGGGGAGGCACACTTC
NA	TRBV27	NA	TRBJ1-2	CASSFGLNYGYTF	TGTGCCAGCAGTTTTGGACTTAACTATGGCTACACCTTC
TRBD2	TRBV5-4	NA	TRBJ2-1	CASSSPLAGVPYNEQFF	TGTGCCAGCAGCTCCCCGCTAGCGGGGGTCCCCTACAATGAGCAGTTCTTC
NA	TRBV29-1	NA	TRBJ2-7	CGTGASYRGEQYF	TGCGGGACCGGGGCCTCGTATCGGGGCGAGCAGTACTTC
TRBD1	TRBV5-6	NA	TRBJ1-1	CASSLAVRGSTEAFF	TGTGCCAGCAGCTTGGCGGTCAGGGGGAGCACTGAAGCTTTCTTT
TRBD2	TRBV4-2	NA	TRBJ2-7	CASSLGLAAYEQYF	TGTGCCAGCAGCCTCGGACTAGCGGCATACGAGCAGTACTTC
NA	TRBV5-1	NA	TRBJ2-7	CASSLTGNSYEQYF	TGCGCCAGCAGCTTGACAGGGAACTCCTACGAGCAGTACTTC
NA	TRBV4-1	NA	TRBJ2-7	CASSLVAGHNSYEQYF	TGCGCCAGCAGCCTCGTTGCGGGACATAACTCCTACGAGCAGTACTTC
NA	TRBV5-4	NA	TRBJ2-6	CASSLASNPGANVLTF	TGTGCCAGCAGCTTGGCCAGTAACCCTGGGGCCAACGTCCTGACTTTC
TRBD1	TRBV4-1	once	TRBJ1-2	CASSLGTGDLYGYTF	TGCGCCAGCAGCCTTGGGACAGGGGACCTCTATGGCTACACCTTC
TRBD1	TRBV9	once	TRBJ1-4	CASSAQMDRVGEKLFF	TGTGCCAGCAGCGCCCAAATGGACAGGGTGGGTGAAAAACTGTTTTTT
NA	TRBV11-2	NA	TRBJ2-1	CASSLDGNEQFF	TGTGCCAGCAGCTTAGATGGCAATGAGCAGTTCTTC
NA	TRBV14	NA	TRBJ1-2	CASSQATYDYGYTF	TGTGCCAGCAGCCAAGCGACATATGACTATGGCTACACCTTC
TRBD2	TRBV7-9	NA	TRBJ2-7	CASSSGGSESSYEQYF	TGTGCCAGCAGCTCCGGGGGGTCGGAGAGCTCCTACGAGCAGTACTTC
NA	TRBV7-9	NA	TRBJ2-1	CASSLLPRRANNEQFF	TGTGCCAGCAGCTTACTCCCCAGGCGAGCAAACAATGAGCAGTTCTTC
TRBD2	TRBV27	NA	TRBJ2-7	CASSLSSGPAYEQYF	TGTGCCAGCAGTTTAAGTAGCGGGCCCGCCTACGAGCAGTACTTC
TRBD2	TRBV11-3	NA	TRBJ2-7	CASTLLGVPLGGREQYF	TGTGCCAGTACGCTTTTAGGAGTTCCCCTCGGGGGGAGAGAGCAGTACTTC
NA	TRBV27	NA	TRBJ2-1	CASSPLDNNEQFF	TGTGCCAGCAGCCCTTTGGATAACAATGAGCAGTTCTTC
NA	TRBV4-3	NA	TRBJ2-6	CASSQRGSGANVLTF	TGCGCCAGCAGCCAGAGGGGATCTGGGGCCAACGTCCTGACTTTC
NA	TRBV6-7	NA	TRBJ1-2	CASSYLCPGGRGGYTF	TGTGCCAGCAGTTACTTATGTCCCGGAGGGAGGGGTGGCTACACCTTC
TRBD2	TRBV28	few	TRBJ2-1	CASSLAAGLAAQWEQFF	TGTGCCAGCAGTTTGGCCGCTGGACTAGCGGCTCAATGGGAGCAGTTCTTC
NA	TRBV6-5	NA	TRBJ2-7	CASSYETGYEQYF	TGTGCCAGCAGTTACGAGACGGGCTACGAGCAGTACTTC
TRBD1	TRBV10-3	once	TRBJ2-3	CAISDHAVGDRPTDTQYF	TGTGCCATCAGTGATCATGCGGTCGGGGACAGGCCCACAGATACGCAGTATTTT
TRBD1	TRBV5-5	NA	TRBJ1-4	CASSLPGQGANEKLFF	TGTGCCAGCAGCTTGCCGGGACAGGGAGCTAATGAAAAACTGTTTTTT
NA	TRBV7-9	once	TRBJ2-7	CASSHLTGTRDEQYF	TGTGCCAGCAGCCATCTAACCGGGACCCGGGACGAGCAGTACTTC
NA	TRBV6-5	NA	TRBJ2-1	CASSGQVGEQFF	TGTGCCAGCAGCGGTCAAGTTGGTGAGCAGTTCTTC
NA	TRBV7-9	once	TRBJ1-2	CASSSDRRSNYGYTF	TGTGCCAGCAGCTCAGACAGAAGATCCAACTATGGCTACACCTTC
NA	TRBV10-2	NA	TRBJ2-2	CASTTGQTGELFF	TGCGCCAGCACCACAGGACAGACCGGGGAGCTGTTTTTT
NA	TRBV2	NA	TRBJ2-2	CASSARINTGELFF	TGTGCCAGCAGCGCACGAATTAACACCGGGGAGCTGTTTTTT
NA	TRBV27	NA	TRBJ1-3	CASSISQRNTIYF	TGTGCCAGCAGTATCTCACAGAGGAACACCATATATTTT
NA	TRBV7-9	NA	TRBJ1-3	CASSLAGSGNTIYF	TGTGCCAGCAGCTTAGCGGGCTCTGGAAACACCATATATTTT
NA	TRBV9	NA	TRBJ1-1	CASSVGVMNTEAFF	TGTGCCAGCAGCGTAGGGGTTATGAACACTGAAGCTTTCTTT
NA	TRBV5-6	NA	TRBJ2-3	CASSYGQPGGTQYF	TGTGCCAGCAGCTACGGACAGCCGGGAGGTACGCAGTATTTT
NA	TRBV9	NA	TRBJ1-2	CASSSPGHTNYGYTF	TGTGCCAGCAGTTCCCCGGGACACACGAACTATGGCTACACCTTC
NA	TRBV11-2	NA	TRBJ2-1	CASSSGSSPSQFF	TGTGCCAGCAGCTCGGGTAGTAGTCCATCTCAGTTCTTC
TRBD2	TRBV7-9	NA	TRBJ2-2	CASSTTPGLGPGELFF	TGTGCCAGCAGCACCACCCCGGGACTAGGGCCCGGGGAGCTGTTTTTT
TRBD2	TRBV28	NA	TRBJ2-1	CAVGLAAYNEQFF	TGTGCCGTAGGACTAGCGGCCTACAATGAGCAGTTCTTC